This TCR beta chain emerged from a study of control samples from healthy donors and cancer patients. The germline V gene encodes CDR1 SGHAT and CDR2 FQNNGV. CDR3 size: 14 residues. Trimming took off 1 base at V and 0 bases at J, with 6 bases between the two ends. Sequencing was performed with immunoSEQ multiplex PCR; in TCRdb, only in-frame clones are kept and a portion is missing. Altogether roughly 220,000 clones are present, 90% to 95% being singletons, with the ten largest covering less than 1.6%. The specimen sequenced was blood. The chain has TRBV11-2 and TRBJ2-5, with no clear D. The source is a man in his fifties or sixties in good health. For the CDR3, the DNA is TGTGCCAGCAGCTTAGCAGTCTACCAAGAGACCCAGTACTTC. It encodes CASSLAVYQETQYF.